The 21 T cell receptor beta chains below all came from one sample that was sequenced in a study of blood T cell repertoires in COVID-19. Libraries were prepared by immunoSEQ multiplex PCR; TCRdb keeps only in-frame clonotypes and omits some of them. The sample records 130,000 or so clones, 70% to 85% being singletons. Specimen: peripheral blood. The receptor set was obtained from an older woman with acute or convalescent COVID-19.

The chain joins TRBV6-4 to TRBJ1-5; D gene unclear. Looked up from germline, CDR1 is MRHNA and CDR2 is SNTAGT. Trimming stripped 3 bases from V and 0 bases from J, with 6 bases between. CDR3 length: 14 residues. In nucleotides, the CDR3 is TGTGCCAGCAGTGAGGGGAGTAGCAATCAGCCCCAGCATTTT. Translation gives CASSEGSSNQPQHF.

The rearrangement uses TRBV7-9 and TRBJ1-1; TRBD1 matches 12 bases. V was pared by 2 bases and J by 8 bases, with 9 bases of the junction left unmatched. This CDR3 has 16 residues. Germline CDR1 is SEHNR and CDR2 is FQNEAQ (reference sequence). CDR3 amino acids: CASSLSGTGGGREAFF. The DNA of the CDR3 is TGTGCCAGCAGCTTAAGCGGGACAGGGGGCGGGAGGGAAGCTTTCTTT.

The chain joins TRBV5-6 to TRBJ1-2; a possible D gene is TRBD1 (5 bases). Trimming removed 5 bases from V and 6 bases from J, with 17 bases in between. Per germline, CDR1 SGHDT and CDR2 YYEEEE. This CDR3 region has 14 residues. In nucleotides, the CDR3 is TGTGCCAGCAGGGGGCTGGGGGGAGACGATGGCTACACCTTC. Amino acids: CASRGLGGDDGYTF.

The CDR3 region has the DNA TGCGCCAGCAGCCAGGGCCGGGGACAGGGGGACGGGGAGCTGTTTTTT. Amino acids: CASSQGRGQGDGELFF. J is TRBJ2-2 and V is TRBV4-1; 11 nucleotides agree with TRBD1. V lost 3 bases and J lost 7; bases outside the gene matches: 7. This CDR3 comprises 16 residues. CDR1 MGHRA and CDR2 YSYEKL come from the germline V gene.

The gene calls are TRBV6-6 and TRBJ2-1, with D possibly TRBD1 on 6 matching bases. The CDR3 totals 15 residues. The V end lost 6 bases, the J end lost 5 bases, and 17 bases lay between the germline ends. CDR1 is MNHNY, CDR2 SVGAGI, per germline (reference sequence). The CDR3 sequence is CASSSHVHRDNEQFF. Here the CDR3 DNA reads TGTGCCAGCAGCTCCCACGTTCACAGGGACAATGAGCAGTTCTTC.

This clone was found a few times. V and J are TRBV11-2 and TRBJ2-5, with D possibly being TRBD1 (5 bases). With 1 base removed from V and 3 bases from J, the gap between germline ends came to 6 bases. Germline values: CDR1 SGHAT, CDR2 FQNNGV. The CDR3 contains 13 residues. The CDR3 is CASSLAGKETQYF. Written as DNA, the CDR3 is TGTGCCAGCAGCTTAGCAGGGAAAGAGACCCAGTACTTC.

This clone appeared a few times. This chain joins TRBV7-8 and TRBJ1-3; TRBD1 agrees at 7 bases. V was clipped by 2 bases and J by 2 bases; unmatched bases: 0. CDR1 SGHVS and CDR2 FQNEAQ come from the germline V gene. This CDR3 comprises 14 residues. The CDR3 region is CASSLQGAGNTIYF. The DNA of the CDR3 is TGTGCCAGCAGCTTACAGGGGGCTGGAAACACCATATATTTT.

The chain is built from TRBV7-8 and TRBJ1-3; 8 bases match TRBD1. The CDR3 consists of 15 residues. Trimming removed 5 bases from V and 7 bases from J; junction bases left unmatched: 10. CDR1 is SGHVS and CDR2 is FQNEAQ in the germline V gene. The CDR3 spells CASSGVPDRVNTIYF. CDR3 coding DNA: TGTGCCAGCAGCGGGGTTCCGGACAGGGTGAACACCATATATTTT.

The V call is TRBV30, the J call TRBJ1-6; possible D gene TRBD1, 6 bases. CDR1 is GTSNPN and CDR2 is SVGIG in the germline V gene (reference sequence). The CDR3 is made up of 14 amino acids. Trimming removed 0 bases at V and 7 bases at J, with 10 bases between. CDR3: CAWSVGTSNSPLHF. DNA for the CDR3: TGTGCCTGGAGTGTTGGGACAAGCAATTCACCCCTCCACTTT.

J is TRBJ2-5 and V is TRBV28; 12 positions match TRBD2. Germline values: CDR1 MDHEN, CDR2 SYDVKM. This CDR3 has 14 residues. With 8 bases clipped from V and 5 bases from J, the junction kept 6 bases outside the gene matches. The CDR3, as DNA: TGTGCCAGCGCCCTAGCGGGGGGGAGCGAGACCCAGTACTTC. Translating it yields CASALAGGSETQYF.

The chain couples TRBV19 to TRBJ1-1; 8 bases fit TRBD1. CDR3 size: 14 residues. Germline-derived CDR1 and CDR2 are LNHDA and SQIVND (reference sequence). After removal of 5 bases from V and 3 bases from J, the junction contained 5 bases not matched to a gene. As DNA, the CDR3 is TGTGCCAGTAGTTCAGGGGGCAGTCACACTGAAGCTTTCTTT. Amino acids: CASSSGGSHTEAFF.

The V and J genes are TRBV7-8 and TRBJ2-7, with D uncertain. CDR1 SGHVS and CDR2 FQNEAQ come from the germline V gene. The germline V and J ends were trimmed by 1 base and 6 bases, with 10 bases remaining between them. The CDR3 spans 13 residues. The CDR3 DNA reads TGTGCCAGCAGCTTAGGATTAAACTCCGAGCAGTACGTC. Its protein is CASSLGLNSEQYV.

The rearrangement links TRBV19 to TRBJ2-5; 7 nucleotides align to TRBD2. The CDR3 spans 13 residues. The germline gives CDR1 LNHDA, CDR2 SQIVND (reference sequence). Trimming took 6 bases from V and 3 from J; bases not matched to a gene: 4. DNA for the CDR3: TGTGCCAGTAGCTCCGGGACTAAAGAGACCCAGTACTTC. As protein: CASSSGTKETQYF.

The chain employs TRBV7-9 and TRBJ1-4; 7 positions match TRBD1. CDR3 length: 15 residues. Trimming took 10 bases from V and 8 from J; bases not matched to a gene: 16. Germline V gene sequence: CDR1 SEHNR, CDR2 FQNEAQ (reference sequence). The CDR3 reads CATSRNRGSEEKLFF. The DNA for the CDR3 is TGTGCCACCTCACGAAACAGGGGATCGGAGGAAAAACTGTTTTTT. The full variable domain, with the rest looked up from reference TRBV7-9 and TRBJ1-4, is DTGVSQNPRHKITKRGQNVTFRCDPISEHNRLYWYRQTLGQGPEFLTYFQNEAQLEKSRLLSDRFSAERPKGSFSTLEIQRTEQGDSAMYLCATSRNRGSEEKLFFGSGTQLSVL.

The gene calls are TRBV7-9 and TRBJ2-7; 9 nucleotides line up with TRBD1. Trimming removed 4 bases from V and 4 bases from J; junction bases left unmatched: 11. The germline V gene encodes CDR1 SEHNR and CDR2 FQNEAQ (reference sequence). The CDR3 is 16 residues long. CDR3 protein: CASSSSGDRAPYEQYF. CDR3 in DNA: TGTGCCAGCAGCTCCAGCGGGGACAGGGCCCCTTACGAGCAGTACTTC.

The rearrangement uses TRBV19 and TRBJ1-1; tentatively, D is TRBD1 (5 bases). Trimming took off 9 bases at V and 3 bases at J, with 14 bases between the two ends. Germline V lookup: CDR1 LNHDA, CDR2 SQIVND (reference sequence). The length of the CDR3 is 13 residues. The CDR3 sequence is CASGDSSYTEAFF. The CDR3 DNA reads as TGTGCCAGCGGTGACAGCTCCTACACTGAAGCTTTCTTT.

The CDR3 sequence: CASTPQGGETQYF. The CDR3 DNA is TGTGCCAGTACCCCACAGGGGGGAGAGACCCAGTACTTC. This sequence joins TRBV19 and TRBJ2-5; 8 bases agree with TRBD1. There are 13 residues in the CDR3. V shed 7 bases and J 4 bases; nucleotides not matched to a gene: 5. Germline loops: CDR1 LNHDA, CDR2 SQIVND (reference sequence).

The chain links TRBV5-1 to TRBJ2-3; the D is unclear. This CDR3 is built from 14 residues. V shed 5 bases and J shed 4 bases, with 14 bases lying between them. CDR1 is SGHRS, CDR2 YFSETQ, per germline. In DNA form, the CDR3 reads TGCGCCAGCAGACCGATGGGCTCGGCAGATACGCAGTATTTT. As protein: CASRPMGSADTQYF.

The chain uses TRBV18 and TRBJ1-2; D is unresolved. Germline V gene sequence: CDR1 KGHSH, CDR2 LQKENI. CDR3 length: 11 amino acids. V shed 6 bases and J shed 8 bases, with 10 bases lying between them. The CDR3: CASSPGLGYTF. In nucleotides, the CDR3 is TGTGCCAGCTCGCCAGGCTTGGGCTACACCTTC.

The V gene is TRBV7-9, the J gene TRBJ2-1; TRBD2 aligns across 10 bases. Germline assignment: CDR1 SEHNR and CDR2 FQNEAQ (reference sequence). This CDR3 is 18 amino acids long. V trimming: 6 bases; J trimming: 4 bases; junction bases outside the gene matches: 15. The CDR3 reads CASSTFLGGTSEYNEQFF. In DNA, the CDR3 is TGTGCCAGCAGTACATTCTTGGGGGGGACTAGCGAGTACAATGAGCAGTTCTTC. The full variable domain, rest sourced from reference TRBV7-9 and TRBJ2-1, is DTGVSQNPRHKITKRGQNVTFRCDPISEHNRLYWYRQTLGQGPEFLTYFQNEAQLEKSRLLSDRFSAERPKGSFSTLEIQRTEQGDSAMYLCASSTFLGGTSEYNEQFFGPGTRLTVL.

The V and J genes are TRBV10-3 and TRBJ1-6, with D hard to call. Deletions cut 2 bases from V and 7 bases from J, with 6 bases between. The CDR3 contains 13 residues. Germline V gene sequence: CDR1 ENHRY, CDR2 SYGVKD. CDR3 region: CAISEQANSPLHF. In DNA, the CDR3 is TGTGCCATCAGTGAGCAGGCCAATTCACCCCTCCACTTT.